This T cell receptor (beta chain) was recorded in a study of control samples from healthy donors and cancer patients. Here immunoSEQ multiplex PCR was the method, and the copy in TCRdb shows in-frame clones only, minus some. The sample has about 270,000 clones, about four fifths seen once. V gave up 4 bases and J gave up 0 bases, with 9 bases separating them. CDR3 length equals 15 residues. Per germline, CDR1 LNHDA and CDR2 SQIVND (reference sequence). This chain uses TRBV19 with TRBJ1-4; tentative D call: TRBD1 (6 bases). The receptor was isolated from a woman in her fifties or sixties with lung cancer. Sequences were obtained from PBMCs. This chain's CDR3 is CASSSGQSTNEKLFF. DNA for the CDR3: TGTGCCAGTAGTAGCGGACAGTCAACTAATGAAAAACTGTTTTTT.